A single sample is the source of the 19 T cell receptor beta chains below, sequenced in a study of CD8 T cells in Susac syndrome. After extraction with the RNeasy kit, roughly 0.5 to 1 ug of the RNA was reverse transcribed using random hexamers. TCRdb reprocessed the immunoSEQ multiplex PCR reads via MiXCR and lists one record per CDR3 protein. The profile shows roughly 140,000 distinct CDR3 sequences, roughly 95% of them singletons. The sample was CD4+ T cells from PBMCs. These receptors came from a human donor with Susac syndrome.

The V call is TRBV20-1, the J call TRBJ1-5, with a possible D match to TRBD1 (5 bases). Germline V gene sequence: CDR1 DFQATT, CDR2 SNEGSKA (reference sequence). V lost 0 bases and J lost 0, with 18 bases in between. This CDR3 contains 18 residues. The DNA for the CDR3 is TGCAGTGCTAGAGATAGAGCGGGGGTGGGGGGTAGCAATCAGCCCCAGCATTTT. It encodes CSARDRAGVGGSNQPQHF.

The gene calls are TRBV20-1 and TRBJ2-7, with D maybe TRBD1 (6 bases). The CDR3 sequence is 11 residues long. Trimming removed 3 bases at V and 5 bases at J, with 8 bases between. Germline CDR1 and CDR2: DFQATT and SNEGSKA (reference sequence). Here the CDR3 DNA reads TGCAGTGCTAGCGGACAGAACGAGCAGTACTTC. Translation: CSASGQNEQYF.

The chain carries TRBV3-1 and TRBJ2-7; D is ambiguous. Deletions cut 0 bases from V and 1 base from J, with 7 bases between. This CDR3 has 14 residues. Germline V lookup: CDR1 LGHDT, CDR2 YNNKEL (reference sequence). CDR3: CASSQEGPSYEQYF. CDR3 nucleotides: TGTGCCAGCAGCCAAGAAGGCCCGTCCTACGAGCAGTACTTC.

The chain has TRBV18 and TRBJ1-4; 8 bases match TRBD1. V shed 5 bases, J shed 5 bases, and the junction held 10 bases outside the gene matches. This CDR3 has 16 residues. Looked up from germline, CDR1 is KGHSH and CDR2 is LQKENI. CDR3 region: CASSTGQALVNEKLFF. The CDR3 DNA reads TGTGCCAGCTCAACGGGACAGGCGTTGGTGAATGAAAAACTGTTTTTT.

V and J are TRBV20-1 and TRBJ1-5; D is undetermined. CDR1 is DFQATT and CDR2 is SNEGSKA in the germline V gene (reference sequence). The length of the CDR3 is 13 residues. The V end lost 6 bases, the J end lost 8 bases, and 17 bases lay between the germline ends. This chain's CDR3 is CSAAPQPVKPQHF. CDR3 DNA: TGCAGTGCGGCCCCACAGCCCGTGAAGCCCCAGCATTTT.

This chain uses TRBV28 with TRBJ1-2; D is unresolved. CDR3 length: 12 residues. CDR1 is MDHEN, CDR2 SYDVKM, per germline. Trimming cost V 7 bases and J 1 base, with 7 bases left between them. As DNA, the CDR3 is TGTGCCAGCATGGTCCTTAACTATGGCTACACCTTC. Translating gives CASMVLNYGYTF.

The CDR3 loop is CATSRDRVPNTEAFF. In nucleotides, the CDR3 is TGTGCCACCAGCAGAGACAGGGTACCGAACACTGAAGCTTTCTTT. J is TRBJ1-1 and V is TRBV15; TRBD1 is a possible D gene (5 bases). The CDR3 loop spans 15 amino acids. Germline values: CDR1 LNHNV, CDR2 YYDKDF (reference sequence). The V end lost 0 bases, the J end lost 1 base, and 9 bases lay between the germline ends.

The chain uses TRBV4-3 and TRBJ1-5; 11 bases map to TRBD1. The V gene's germline CDR1 is LGHNA and CDR2 YSLEER. The CDR3 totals 14 residues. J lost 8 bases, V lost 4 bases, and 4 bases had no gene match. The CDR3 bases are TGCGCCAGCAGCCTGAGGACAGGGGGCAAGCCCCAGCATTTT. It codes for CASSLRTGGKPQHF.

In its sample, this clonotype was seen once. The chain employs TRBV11-1 and TRBJ2-1; D is ambiguous. The germline V gene encodes CDR1 SGHAT and CDR2 FQDESV (reference sequence). This CDR3 is built from 13 residues. Deletions cut 6 bases from V and 5 bases from J, with 11 bases between. The CDR3 bases are TGTGCCAGCAGTTCTCACACGAACAATGAGCAGTTCTTC. This codes for CASSSHTNNEQFF.

The chain combines TRBV3-1 with TRBJ2-7; D ambiguous. The germline V and J ends were trimmed by 1 base and 4 bases, with 5 bases remaining between them. CDR3 length: 12 amino acids. Germline loops: CDR1 LGHDT, CDR2 YNNKEL (reference sequence). CDR3 coding DNA: TGTGCCAGCAGCCAAGGTTGGTACGAGCAGTACTTC. This gives the protein CASSQGWYEQYF.

As DNA, the CDR3 is TGTGCCAGCAGTTTTCAGGGAAAACTGTTTTTT. It is translated as CASSFQGKLFF. The chain combines TRBV28 with TRBJ1-4, with D perhaps matching TRBD1 (5 bases). V lost 3 bases and J lost 10, with 6 bases in between. The CDR3 totals 11 residues. Per germline, CDR1 MDHEN and CDR2 SYDVKM.

The chain is built from TRBV2 and TRBJ1-1; no clear D gene. The CDR3 contains 13 residues. V lost 4 bases to trimming and J lost 11 bases, with 17 bases between them. Germline V gene data show CDR1 as SNHLY and CDR2 as FYNNEI. CDR3 DNA: TGTGCCAGCAGTGGAGGAGGTCTCAAAGCGGCTTTCTTT. This sequence encodes CASSGGGLKAAFF.

This chain joins TRBV11-1 and TRBJ2-3; D is perhaps TRBD1 (5 bases). Trimming removed 6 bases at V and 0 bases at J, with 13 bases between. Germline CDR1 SGHAT, CDR2 FQDESV (reference sequence). The CDR3 contains 15 residues. CDR3 nucleotide sequence: TGTGCCAGCAGTCCCGACAGATACAGCACAGATACGCAGTATTTT. Amino acid sequence: CASSPDRYSTDTQYF.

The chain employs TRBV4-1 and TRBJ1-5; perhaps TRBD1 as D (5 bases). This CDR3 spans 15 amino acids. Per germline, CDR1 MGHRA and CDR2 YSYEKL. V shed 1 base and J shed 0 bases, with 7 bases lying between them. The CDR3 sequence: CASSQAGNSNQPQHF. CDR3 DNA: TGCGCCAGCAGCCAAGCAGGGAATAGCAATCAGCCCCAGCATTTT.

The chain employs TRBV7-2 and TRBJ2-1, with D perhaps TRBD2 (7 bases). CDR3 size: 14 residues. Germline values: CDR1 SGHTA, CDR2 FQGNSA. The V gene lost 9 bases and the J gene lost 0 bases, with 12 bases spanning the gap. The CDR3 DNA sequence: TGTGCCAGTCAACGGGGGGCCTCCTACAATGAGCAGTTCTTC. It is translated as CASQRGASYNEQFF. The whole variable domain, remainder taken from reference TRBV7-2 and TRBJ2-1, is GAGVSQSPSNKVTEKGKDVELRCDPISGHTALYWYRQSLGQGLEFLIYFQGNSAPDKSGLPSDRFSAERTGGSVSTLTIQRTQQEDSAVYLCASQRGASYNEQFFGPGTRLTVL.

This chain connects TRBV5-4 to TRBJ1-2; D remains ambiguous. The germline V gene encodes CDR1 SGHNT and CDR2 YYREEE (reference sequence). Trimming stripped 7 bases from V and 0 bases from J, with 16 bases between. CDR3 length equals 15 residues. The CDR3 loop reads CASGFVGGSNYGYTF. The CDR3, as DNA: TGTGCCAGCGGGTTTGTTGGAGGTTCTAACTATGGCTACACCTTC. Variable domain in full (rest from reference TRBV5-4 and TRBJ1-2): ETGVTQSPTHLIKTRGQQVTLRCSSQSGHNTVSWYQQALGQGPQFIFQYYREEENGRGNFPPRFSGLQFPNYSSELNVNALELDDSALYLCASGFVGGSNYGYTFGSGTRLTVV.

The chain links TRBV20-1 to TRBJ1-1, with D maybe TRBD1 (6 bases). The CDR3 loop spans 13 amino acids. From germline, CDR1 is DFQATT and CDR2 SNEGSKA (reference sequence). V lost 4 bases, J lost 0 bases, and 9 bases lay in between. The CDR3 nucleotides read TGCAGTGCTAAGGACAGCTTGAACACTGAAGCTTTCTTT. Translating gives CSAKDSLNTEAFF.

The V gene is TRBV20-1, the J gene TRBJ2-3; possibly TRBD2 for D (5 bases). Germline V CDR1 and CDR2: DFQATT, SNEGSKA (reference sequence). Trimming stripped 3 bases from V and 4 bases from J, with 8 bases between. The CDR3 spans 12 residues. CDR3 DNA: TGCAGTGCTAGGACTAACGCAGATACGCAGTATTTT. Residues: CSARTNADTQYF.

The rearrangement uses TRBV3-1 and TRBJ2-1, with 11 bases that match TRBD2. Per the germline V gene, CDR1 is LGHDT and CDR2 is YNNKEL (reference sequence). Germline trimming cut 8 bases from V and 9 bases from J; bases unmatched to any gene: 6. CDR3 length: 13 residues. CDR3 sequence (DNA): TGTGCCAGCCGACTAGCGGGGAGGACTGAGCAGTTCTTC. Translation: CASRLAGRTEQFF.